This paragraph reports one T cell receptor (beta chain). The junction departs from the called germline gene at one end, perhaps through a read error. As processed by the authors: Amplification from reference gene primers served as the basis for estimated nucleated cell counts. Using immunoSEQ multiplex PCR, the repertoire was profiled, and TCRdb retains in-frame clones only, with some absent. The V and J calls and clone size come from that table; D and trimming were worked out from the DNA. This table holds around 130,000 clones, over 60% found once. This CDR3 has 13 residues. The V gene's germline CDR1 is SSHAT and CDR2 FNYEAQ (reference sequence). The entry originates in a study of blood T cell repertoires in COVID-19. At the level of the study: Donors in the United States, Italy and Spain gave samples during acute or convalescent COVID-19. In each case, the material was cDNA or gDNA derived from T cells, B-cell-depleted T cells, or PBMCs.

This sequence was found in a human donor in a cohort sampled during active COVID-19. This chain links TRBV7-7 with TRBJ2-7; a weak D match, TRBD1 (6 bases). Sample: peripheral blood. The CDR3: CASSRDRSYEQYF. CDR3 bases: TGTGCTAGCAGCCGCGACAGGTCCTACGAGCAGTACTTC. Filled out from reference TRBV7-7 and TRBJ2-7, the complete variable domain reads GAGVSQSPRYKVTKRGQDVTLRCDPISSHATLYWYQQALGQGPEFLTYFNYEAQPDKSGLPSDRFSAERPEGSISTLTIQRTEQRDSAMYRCASSRDRSYEQYFGPGTRLTVT.